This T cell receptor beta chain was documented in a study of blood T cell repertoires in COVID-19 (TCRdb year 2020). Regarding the research as a whole: Samples from collaborators originated in the United States, Italy and Spain and spanned both the acute and convalescent phases of COVID-19. Sample metadata almost always included a de-identified subject ID, COVID-19 status, age in years and sex. Samples were obtained from the ongoing ImmuneRACE study (first 160 participants) and from 1,000 to 1,500 subjects provided by 6 global collaborators. The prospective study material was composed of cDNA or gDNA derived from T cells, B-cell-depleted T cells, or PBMCs. Where available, HLA class I and class II types were obtained from metadata supplied by the sample provider rather than from assay-based typing. The dataset comprised deeply sampled blood TCRbeta repertoires from subjects exposed to, actively infected with, or recovered from COVID-19. A freely available public database, intended as a resource for researchers studying the immune response to SARS-CoV-2, is where the repertoires were released. General study outcomes and caveats: How much clinical and demographic metadata was included differed by source and by participant, and the metadata was provided uncurated.

The collaborating institutions used their own protocols to collect whole blood in K2EDTA tubes. Collaborator samples were shipped for TCRbeta analysis as frozen whole blood, isolated PBMCs, or DNA extracted from either sample type. The immunoSEQ Assay, a bias-controlled multiplex PCR, was used to amplify TCRbeta CDR3 regions from genomic DNA. The source study handled its data this way. Within the assay, amplification of reference gene primers was used to estimate how many nucleated cells each sample contained. To quantify the absolute abundance of each unique TCRbeta CDR3 rearrangement, sequence reads were collapsed and filtered. For each sample, productive Simpson clonality was calculated as the square root of Simpson's diversity index over productive rearrangements. Entries here come from immuneACCESS through TCRdb and include only in-frame sequences with V and J called. Some clones fail to appear in such tables; in the studies checked, an unresolved V gene covers under half of the shortfall, and the cause of the remainder is unknown. From that table come the V and J calls and clone size; the DNA was used to work out D and trimming. The sample table records around 370,000 clones; 90% of these occur just once. Clones ranked in the top ten supply about 6.8% of the sample.

V is clipped by 4 bases and J by 5 bases, and the sequence between their germline boundaries is 15 bases long. Including cysteine and phenylalanine, the CDR3 has 15 amino acids. Just CDR3 DNA is preserved here, 45 bases in frame from base 1. Based on the germline V gene, the CDR1 and CDR2 sequences are SGDLS and YYNGEE. With regard to this clone: Its recognized antigen is unknown. No base quality information exists; no much larger clone differs at one position.

This TCR derives from a man younger than 35 with active or convalescent COVID-19. This sequence uses TRBV9 and TRBJ1-4; the D region possibly corresponds to TRBD1 (5 bases align). Sequencing input: peripheral blood. The DNA sequence is TGTGCCAGCAGCCTGAAGGGCCAGGGCAATGAAAAACTGTTTTTT. It encodes CASSLKGQGNEKLFF.